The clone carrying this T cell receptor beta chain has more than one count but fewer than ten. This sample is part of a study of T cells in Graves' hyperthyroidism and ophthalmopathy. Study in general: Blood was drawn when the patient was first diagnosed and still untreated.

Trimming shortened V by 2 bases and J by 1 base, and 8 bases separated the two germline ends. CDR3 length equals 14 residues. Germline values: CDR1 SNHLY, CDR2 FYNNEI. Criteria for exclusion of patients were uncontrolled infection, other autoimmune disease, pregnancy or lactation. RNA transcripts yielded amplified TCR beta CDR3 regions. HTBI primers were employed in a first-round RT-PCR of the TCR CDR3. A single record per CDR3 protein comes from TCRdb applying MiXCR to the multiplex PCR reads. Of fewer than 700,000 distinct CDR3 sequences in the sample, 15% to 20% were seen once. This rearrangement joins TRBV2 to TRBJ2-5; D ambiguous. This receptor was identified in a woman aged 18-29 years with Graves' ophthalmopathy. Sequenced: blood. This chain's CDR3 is CASSERLSQETQYF. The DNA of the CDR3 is TGTGCCAGCAGTGAAAGACTTTCCCAAGAGACCCAGTACTTC.